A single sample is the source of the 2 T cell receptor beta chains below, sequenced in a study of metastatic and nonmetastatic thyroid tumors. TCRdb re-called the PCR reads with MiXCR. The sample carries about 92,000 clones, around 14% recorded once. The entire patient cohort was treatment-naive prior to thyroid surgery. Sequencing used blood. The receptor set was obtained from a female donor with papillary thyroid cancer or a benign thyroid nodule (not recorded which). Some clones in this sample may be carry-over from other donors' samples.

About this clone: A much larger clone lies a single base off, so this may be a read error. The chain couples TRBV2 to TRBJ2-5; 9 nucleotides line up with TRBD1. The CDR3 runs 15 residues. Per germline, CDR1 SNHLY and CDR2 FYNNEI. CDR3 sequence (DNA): TGTACCAGCAGTGAAGCTTTAGGGACAGGGGAGACCCAGTACTTC. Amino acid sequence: CTSSEALGTGETQYF.

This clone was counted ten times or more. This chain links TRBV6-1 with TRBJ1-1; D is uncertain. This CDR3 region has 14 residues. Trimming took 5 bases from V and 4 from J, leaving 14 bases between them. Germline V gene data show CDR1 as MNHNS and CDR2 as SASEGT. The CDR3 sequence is CASSYVSGGTEAFF. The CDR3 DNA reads TGTGCCAGCAGTTATGTCTCGGGAGGCACTGAAGCTTTCTTT.